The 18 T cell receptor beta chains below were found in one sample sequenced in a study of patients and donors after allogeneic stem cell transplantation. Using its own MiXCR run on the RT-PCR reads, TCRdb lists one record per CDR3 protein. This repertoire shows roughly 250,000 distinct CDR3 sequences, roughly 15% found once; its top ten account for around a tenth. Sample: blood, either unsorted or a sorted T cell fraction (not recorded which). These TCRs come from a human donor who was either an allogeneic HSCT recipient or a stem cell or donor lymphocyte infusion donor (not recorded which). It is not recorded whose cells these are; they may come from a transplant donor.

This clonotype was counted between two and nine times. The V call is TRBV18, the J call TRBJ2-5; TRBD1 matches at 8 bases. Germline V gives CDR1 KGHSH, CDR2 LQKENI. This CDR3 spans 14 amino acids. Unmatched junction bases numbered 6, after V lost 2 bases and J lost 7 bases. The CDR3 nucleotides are TGTGCCAGCTCACCAGGACAGGGACGGGCGACCCAGTACTTC. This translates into CASSPGQGRATQYF.

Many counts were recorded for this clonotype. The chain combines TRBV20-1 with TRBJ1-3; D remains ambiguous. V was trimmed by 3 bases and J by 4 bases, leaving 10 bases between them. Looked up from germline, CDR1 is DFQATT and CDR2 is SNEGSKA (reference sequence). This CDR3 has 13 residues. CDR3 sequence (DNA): TGCAGTGCTAGGTCCGATCCCGGAAACACCATATATTTT. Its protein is CSARSDPGNTIYF.

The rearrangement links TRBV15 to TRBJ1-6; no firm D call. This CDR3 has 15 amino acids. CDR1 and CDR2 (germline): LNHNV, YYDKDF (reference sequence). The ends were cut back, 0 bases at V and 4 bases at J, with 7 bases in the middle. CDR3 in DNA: TGTGCCACCAGCAGAGATCGGGGTTATAATTCACCCCTCCACTTT. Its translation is CATSRDRGYNSPLHF.

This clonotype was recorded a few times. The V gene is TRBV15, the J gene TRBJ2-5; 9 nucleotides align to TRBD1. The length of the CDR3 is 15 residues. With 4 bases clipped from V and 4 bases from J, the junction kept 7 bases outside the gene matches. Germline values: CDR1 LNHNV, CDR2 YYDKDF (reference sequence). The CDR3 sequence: CATSNTGGEVETQYF. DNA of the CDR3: TGTGCCACCAGCAATACAGGGGGCGAGGTAGAGACCCAGTACTTC.

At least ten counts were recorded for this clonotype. The CDR3 spells CASSRGQGNTEAFF. The CDR3 DNA reads as TGTGCCAGCAGTCGGGGGCAGGGGAACACTGAAGCTTTCTTT. This sequence joins TRBV12-3 or TRBV12-4 and TRBJ1-1, with a possible D match to TRBD1 (6 bases). Trimming took off 5 bases at V and 1 base at J, with 11 bases between the two ends. The CDR3 totals 14 residues.

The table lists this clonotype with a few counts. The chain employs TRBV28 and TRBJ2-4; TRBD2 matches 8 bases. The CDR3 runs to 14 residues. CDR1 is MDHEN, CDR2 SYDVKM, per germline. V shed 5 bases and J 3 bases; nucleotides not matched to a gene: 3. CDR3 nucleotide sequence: TGTGCCAGCAGTCTGAGCGGGAGCAAAAACATTCAGTACTTC. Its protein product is CASSLSGSKNIQYF. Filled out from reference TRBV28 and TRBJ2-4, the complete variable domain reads DVKVTQSSRYLVKRTGEKVFLECVQDMDHENMFWYRQDPGLGLRLIYFSYDVKMKEKGDIPEGYSVSREKKERFSLILESASTNQTSMYLCASSLSGSKNIQYFGAGTRLSVL.

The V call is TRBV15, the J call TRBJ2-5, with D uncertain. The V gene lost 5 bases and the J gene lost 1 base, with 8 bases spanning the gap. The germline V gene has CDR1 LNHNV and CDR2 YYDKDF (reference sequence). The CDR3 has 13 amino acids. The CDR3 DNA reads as TGTGCCACCAGCGGTGCCCCCCAAGAGACCCAGTACTTC. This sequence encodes CATSGAPQETQYF.

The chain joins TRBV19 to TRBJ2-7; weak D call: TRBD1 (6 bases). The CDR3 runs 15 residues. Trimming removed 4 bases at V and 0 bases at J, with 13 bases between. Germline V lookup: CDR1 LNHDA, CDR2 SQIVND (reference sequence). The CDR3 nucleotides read TGTGCCAGTAGTAAAAACAGGGAAGGCTCCTACGAGCAGTACTTC. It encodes CASSKNREGSYEQYF.

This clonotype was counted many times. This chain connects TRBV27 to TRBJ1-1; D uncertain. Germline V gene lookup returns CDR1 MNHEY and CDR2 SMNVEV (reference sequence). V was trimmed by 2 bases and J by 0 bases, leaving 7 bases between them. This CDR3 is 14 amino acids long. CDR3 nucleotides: TGTGCCAGCAGTTTAAGACGGATGAACACTGAAGCTTTCTTT. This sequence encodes CASSLRRMNTEAFF.

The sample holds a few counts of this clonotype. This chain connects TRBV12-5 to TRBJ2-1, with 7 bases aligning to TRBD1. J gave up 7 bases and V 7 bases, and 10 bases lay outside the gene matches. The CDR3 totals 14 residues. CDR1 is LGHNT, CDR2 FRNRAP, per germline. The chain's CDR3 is CASARKGAHNEQFF. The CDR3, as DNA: TGTGCTAGTGCCAGAAAGGGGGCGCATAATGAGCAGTTCTTC.

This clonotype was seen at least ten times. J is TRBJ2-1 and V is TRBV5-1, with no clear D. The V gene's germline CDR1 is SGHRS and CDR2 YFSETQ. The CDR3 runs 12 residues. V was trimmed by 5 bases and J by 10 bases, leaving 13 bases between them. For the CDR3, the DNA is TGCGCCAGCAGGGTCTATCCCTACGAGCAGTTCTTC. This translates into CASRVYPYEQFF. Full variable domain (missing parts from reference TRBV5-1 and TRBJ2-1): KAGVTQTPRYLIKTRGQQVTLSCSPISGHRSVSWYQQTPGQGLQFLFEYFSETQRNKGNFPGRFSGRQFSNSRSEMNVSTLELGDSALYLCASRVYPYEQFFGPGTRLTVL.

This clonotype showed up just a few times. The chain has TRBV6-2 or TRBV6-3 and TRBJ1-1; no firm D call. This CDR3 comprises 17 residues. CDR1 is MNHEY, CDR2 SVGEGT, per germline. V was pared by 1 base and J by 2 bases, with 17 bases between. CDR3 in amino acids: CASSYLIGGSPNTEAFF. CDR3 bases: TGTGCCAGCAGTTACTTGATAGGCGGCAGCCCCAACACTGAAGCTTTCTTT.

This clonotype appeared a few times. The CDR3 region has the DNA TGTGCCAGCAGCCAATTCAATGGGGGCCGGGGCACCGGGGAGCTGTTTTTT. Encoded protein: CASSQFNGGRGTGELFF. The chain has TRBV4-2 and TRBJ2-2, with a tentative D call TRBD1 (6 bases). The V and J ends lost 2 bases and 4 bases respectively, with 17 bases between them. This CDR3 comprises 17 residues. CDR1 and CDR2 (germline): LGHNA, YNFKEQ.

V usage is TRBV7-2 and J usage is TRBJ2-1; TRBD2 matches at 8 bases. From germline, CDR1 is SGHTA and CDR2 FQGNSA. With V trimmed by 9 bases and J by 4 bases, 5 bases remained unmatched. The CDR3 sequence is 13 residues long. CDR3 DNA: TGTGCCAGGGGGACTAGACTTTACAATGAGCAGTTCTTC. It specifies CARGTRLYNEQFF.

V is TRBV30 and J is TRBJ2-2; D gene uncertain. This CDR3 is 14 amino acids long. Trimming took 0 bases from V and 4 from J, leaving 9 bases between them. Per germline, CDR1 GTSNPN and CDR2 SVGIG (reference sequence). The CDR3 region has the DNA TGTGCCTGGAGTGTAACAGAACTCACCGGGGAGCTGTTTTTT. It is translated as CAWSVTELTGELFF.

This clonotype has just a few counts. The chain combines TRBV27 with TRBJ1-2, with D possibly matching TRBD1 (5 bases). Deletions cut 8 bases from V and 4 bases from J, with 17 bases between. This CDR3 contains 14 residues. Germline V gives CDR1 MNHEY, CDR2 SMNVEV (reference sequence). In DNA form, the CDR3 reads TGTGCCAGCCGAAAGTCCGGGGCACCCTATGGCTACACCTTC. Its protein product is CASRKSGAPYGYTF.

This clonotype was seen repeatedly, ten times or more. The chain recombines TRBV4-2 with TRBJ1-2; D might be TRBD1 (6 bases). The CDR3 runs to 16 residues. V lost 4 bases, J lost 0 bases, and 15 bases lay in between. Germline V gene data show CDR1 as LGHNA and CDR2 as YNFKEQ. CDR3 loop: CASSPEGGQTNYGYTF. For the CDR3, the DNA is TGTGCCAGCAGCCCGGAGGGGGGGCAAACTAACTATGGCTACACCTTC.

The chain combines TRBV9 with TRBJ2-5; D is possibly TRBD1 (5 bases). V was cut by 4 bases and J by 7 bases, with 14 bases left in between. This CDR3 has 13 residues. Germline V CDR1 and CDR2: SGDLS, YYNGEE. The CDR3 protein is CASSPPDIPTQYF. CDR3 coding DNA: TGTGCCAGCAGCCCCCCGGACATCCCGACCCAGTACTTC.